This T cell receptor (beta chain) derives from a study of identical twins. Trimming removed 0 bases from V and 3 bases from J; junction bases left unmatched: 7. In germline, CDR1 is LGHNA, CDR2 YSLEER. This CDR3 has 17 amino acids. Regarding the study as a whole: Cord blood's abundant beta clonotypes had fewer insertions, unlike memory repertoires. The study found that models underestimated out-of-frame TCR alpha sharing in monozygotic twins.

TCRdb re-analysed the 5' RACE reads in MiXCR, keeping a single row per CDR3 protein. The top ten clones hold about an eighth of a sample with some 790,000 distinct CDR3 sequences, roughly 18% of them seen once. A remark on this clonotype: What it binds is not known.

The sample was also reused in another study, on T cells expressing NK-cell markers. Per that paper: Underlying the TCR beta repertoires were sorted CD3+CD56+NKG2C+, CD3+CD56+NKG2C- and CD3+CD56-NKG2C+ T cells. The study sequenced eight donors, seven HCMV-seropositive and one seronegative.

J is TRBJ2-2 and V is TRBV4-3; the match to TRBD1 covers 7 bases. Material for sequencing was PBMCs. The sequence came from a woman aged 18-29 years in good health. Here the CDR3 reads CASSQEAGTAHTGELFF. The CDR3, as DNA: TGCGCCAGCAGCCAAGAAGCTGGGACAGCCCACACCGGGGAGCTGTTTTTT.